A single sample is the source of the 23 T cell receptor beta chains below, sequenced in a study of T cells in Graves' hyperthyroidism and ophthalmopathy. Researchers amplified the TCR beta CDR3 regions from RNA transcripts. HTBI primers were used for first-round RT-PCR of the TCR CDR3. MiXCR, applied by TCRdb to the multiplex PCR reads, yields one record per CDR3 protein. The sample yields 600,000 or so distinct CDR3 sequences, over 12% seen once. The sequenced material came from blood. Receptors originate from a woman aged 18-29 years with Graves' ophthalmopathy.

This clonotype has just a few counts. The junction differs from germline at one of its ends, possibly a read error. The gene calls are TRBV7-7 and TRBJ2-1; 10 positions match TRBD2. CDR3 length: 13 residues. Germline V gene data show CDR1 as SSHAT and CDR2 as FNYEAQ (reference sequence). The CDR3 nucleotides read TGTGCTAGCAGCTTAGAGCGGGGGGGGGAGCAGTTCTTC. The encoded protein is CASSLERGGEQFF. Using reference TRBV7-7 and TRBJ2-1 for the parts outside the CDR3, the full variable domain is GAGVSQSPRYKVTKRGQDVTLRCDPISSHATLYWYQQALGQGPEFLTYFNYEAQPDKSGLPSDRFSAERPEGSISTLTIQRTEQRDSAMYRCASSLERGGEQFFGPGTRLTVL.

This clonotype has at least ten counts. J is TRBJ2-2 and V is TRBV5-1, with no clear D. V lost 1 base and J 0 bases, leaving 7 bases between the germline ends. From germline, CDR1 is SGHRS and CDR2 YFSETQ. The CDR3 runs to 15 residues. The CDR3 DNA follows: TGCGCCAGCAGCTTGCAACAGACGAACACCGGGGAGCTGTTTTTT. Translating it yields CASSLQQTNTGELFF.

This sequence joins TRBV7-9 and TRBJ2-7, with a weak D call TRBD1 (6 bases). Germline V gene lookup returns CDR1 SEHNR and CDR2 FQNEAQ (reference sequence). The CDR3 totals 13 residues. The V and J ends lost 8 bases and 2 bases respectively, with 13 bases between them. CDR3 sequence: CASGWDTTYEQYF. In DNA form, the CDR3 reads TGTGCCAGCGGATGGGACACCACCTACGAGCAGTACTTC.

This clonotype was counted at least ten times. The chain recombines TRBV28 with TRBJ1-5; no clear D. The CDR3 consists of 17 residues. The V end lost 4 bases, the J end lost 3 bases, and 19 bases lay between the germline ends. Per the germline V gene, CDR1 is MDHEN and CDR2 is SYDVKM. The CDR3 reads CASSSSALPVNNQPQHF. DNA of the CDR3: TGTGCCAGCAGTTCCTCGGCCTTACCCGTGAACAATCAGCCCCAGCATTTT.

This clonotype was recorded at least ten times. The CDR3 bases are TGTGCCAGCAGTCTTCTGACGAGGGACGAGCAGTACTTC. Amino acids: CASSLLTRDEQYF. This rearrangement joins TRBV27 to TRBJ2-7, with a possible D match to TRBD2 (5 bases). This CDR3 has 13 residues. Trimming left V 5 bases short and J 5 bases short, with 13 bases between. The germline gives CDR1 MNHEY, CDR2 SMNVEV (reference sequence).

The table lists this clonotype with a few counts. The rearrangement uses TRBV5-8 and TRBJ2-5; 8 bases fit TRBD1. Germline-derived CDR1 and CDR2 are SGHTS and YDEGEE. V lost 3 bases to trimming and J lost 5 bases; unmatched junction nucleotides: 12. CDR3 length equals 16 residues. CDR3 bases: TGTGCCAGCAGCTCCTCGACAGGGGCTAATTGGGAGACCCAGTACTTC. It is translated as CASSSSTGANWETQYF. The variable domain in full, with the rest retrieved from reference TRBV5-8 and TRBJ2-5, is EAGVTQSPTHLIKTRGQQATLRCSPISGHTSVYWYQQALGLGLQFLLWYDEGEERNRGNFPPRFSGRQFPNYSSELNVNALELEDSALYLCASSSSTGANWETQYFGPGTRLLVL.

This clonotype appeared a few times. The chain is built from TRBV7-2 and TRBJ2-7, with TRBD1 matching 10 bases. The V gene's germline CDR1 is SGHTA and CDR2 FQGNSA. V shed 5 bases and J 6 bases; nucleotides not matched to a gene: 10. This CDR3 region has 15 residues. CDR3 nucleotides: TGTGCCAGCAGCCGGGAGACAGGGGGCCGTGTCGAGCAGTACTTC. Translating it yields CASSRETGGRVEQYF.

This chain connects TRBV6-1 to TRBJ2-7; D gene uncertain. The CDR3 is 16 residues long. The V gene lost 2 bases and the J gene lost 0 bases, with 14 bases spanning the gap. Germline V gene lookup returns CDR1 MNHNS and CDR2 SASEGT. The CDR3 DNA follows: TGTGCCAGCAGTGAACGCTACAGCAGGTACTCCTACGAGCAGTACTTC. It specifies CASSERYSRYSYEQYF.

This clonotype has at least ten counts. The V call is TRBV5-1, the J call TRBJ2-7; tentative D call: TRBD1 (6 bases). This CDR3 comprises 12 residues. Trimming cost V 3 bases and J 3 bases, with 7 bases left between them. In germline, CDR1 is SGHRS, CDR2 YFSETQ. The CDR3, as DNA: TGCGCCAGCAGCTGGGACAACTACGAGCAGTACTTC. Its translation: CASSWDNYEQYF.

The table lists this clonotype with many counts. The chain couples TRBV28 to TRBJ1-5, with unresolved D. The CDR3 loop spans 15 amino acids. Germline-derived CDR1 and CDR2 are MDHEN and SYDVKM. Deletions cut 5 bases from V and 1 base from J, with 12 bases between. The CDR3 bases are TGTGCCAGCAGTCCCTCTGATCGGAGCAATCAGCCCCAGCATTTT. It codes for CASSPSDRSNQPQHF.

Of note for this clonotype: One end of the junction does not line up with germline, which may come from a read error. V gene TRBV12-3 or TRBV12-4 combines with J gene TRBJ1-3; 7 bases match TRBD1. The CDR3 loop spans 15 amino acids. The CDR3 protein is CASSEDRSGLNTICF. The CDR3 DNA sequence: TGTGCCAGCAGTGAGGACAGGTCGGGGTTAAACACCATATGTTTT.

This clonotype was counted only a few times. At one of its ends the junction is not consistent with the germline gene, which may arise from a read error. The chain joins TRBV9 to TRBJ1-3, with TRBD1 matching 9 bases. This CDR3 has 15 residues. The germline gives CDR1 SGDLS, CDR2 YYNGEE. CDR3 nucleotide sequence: TGTGCCAGCACCGTACAGGGGGCGCTTGGAAACACCATATATTTT. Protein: CASTVQGALGNTIYF.

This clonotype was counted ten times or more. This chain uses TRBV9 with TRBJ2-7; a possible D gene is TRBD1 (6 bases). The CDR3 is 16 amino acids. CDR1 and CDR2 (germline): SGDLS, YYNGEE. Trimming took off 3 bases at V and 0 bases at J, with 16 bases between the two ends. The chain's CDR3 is CASSDPLDSHSYEQYF. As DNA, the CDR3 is TGTGCCAGCAGCGACCCTTTGGACAGTCACTCCTACGAGCAGTACTTC.

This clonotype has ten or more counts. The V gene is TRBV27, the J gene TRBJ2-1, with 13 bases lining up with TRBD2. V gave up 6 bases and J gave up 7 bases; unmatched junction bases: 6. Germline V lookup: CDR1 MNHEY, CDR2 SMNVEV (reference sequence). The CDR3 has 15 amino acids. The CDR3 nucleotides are TGTGCCAGCAGGAGAGGGACTAGCGGGGATAATGAGCAGTTCTTC. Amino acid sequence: CASRRGTSGDNEQFF.

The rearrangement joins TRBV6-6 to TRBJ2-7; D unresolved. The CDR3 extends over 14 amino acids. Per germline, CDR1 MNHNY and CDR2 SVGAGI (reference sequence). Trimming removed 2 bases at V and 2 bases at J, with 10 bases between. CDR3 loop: CASSYRPRAYEQYF. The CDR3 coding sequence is TGTGCCAGCAGTTACCGGCCACGGGCCTACGAGCAGTACTTC.

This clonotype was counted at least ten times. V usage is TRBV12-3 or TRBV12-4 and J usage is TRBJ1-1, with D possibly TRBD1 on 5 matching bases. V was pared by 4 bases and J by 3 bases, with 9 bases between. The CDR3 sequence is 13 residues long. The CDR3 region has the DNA TGTGCCAGCAGTTACTGGGGGGACACTGAAGCTTTCTTT. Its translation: CASSYWGDTEAFF.

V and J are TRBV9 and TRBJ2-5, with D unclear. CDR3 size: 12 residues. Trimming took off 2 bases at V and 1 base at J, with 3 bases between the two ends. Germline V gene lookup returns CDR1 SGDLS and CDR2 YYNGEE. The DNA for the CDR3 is TGTGCCAGCAGCGTTGCCCAAGAGACCCAGTACTTC. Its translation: CASSVAQETQYF.

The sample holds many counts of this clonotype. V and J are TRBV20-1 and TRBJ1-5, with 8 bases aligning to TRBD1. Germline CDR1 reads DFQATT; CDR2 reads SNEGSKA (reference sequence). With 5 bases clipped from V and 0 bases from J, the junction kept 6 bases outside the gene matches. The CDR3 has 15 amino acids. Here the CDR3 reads CSAGTGGRSNQPQHF. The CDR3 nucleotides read TGCAGTGCTGGTACAGGGGGGCGTAGCAATCAGCCCCAGCATTTT.

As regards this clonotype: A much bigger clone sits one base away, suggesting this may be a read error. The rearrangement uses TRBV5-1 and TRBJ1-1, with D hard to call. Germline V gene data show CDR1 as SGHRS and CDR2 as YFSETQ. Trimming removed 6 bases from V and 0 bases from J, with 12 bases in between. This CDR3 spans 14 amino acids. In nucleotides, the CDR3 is TGCGCCAGCAACTCCAGGACCCTGAACACTGAAGCTTTCTTT. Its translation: CASNSRTLNTEAFF.

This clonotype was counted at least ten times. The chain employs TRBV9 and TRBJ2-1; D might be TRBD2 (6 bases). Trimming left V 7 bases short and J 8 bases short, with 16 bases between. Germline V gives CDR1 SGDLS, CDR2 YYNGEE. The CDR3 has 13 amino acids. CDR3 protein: CASESGGGDEQFF. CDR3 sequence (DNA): TGTGCCAGCGAATCCGGGGGAGGTGATGAGCAGTTCTTC.

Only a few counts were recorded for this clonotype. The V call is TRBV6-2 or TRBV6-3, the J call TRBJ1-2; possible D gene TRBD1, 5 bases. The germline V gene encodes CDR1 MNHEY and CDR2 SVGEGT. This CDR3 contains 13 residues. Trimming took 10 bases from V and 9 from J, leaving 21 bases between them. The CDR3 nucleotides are TGTGCCACCTCAGAGGGGTTCCTACTGAGCTACACCTTC. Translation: CATSEGFLLSYTF.

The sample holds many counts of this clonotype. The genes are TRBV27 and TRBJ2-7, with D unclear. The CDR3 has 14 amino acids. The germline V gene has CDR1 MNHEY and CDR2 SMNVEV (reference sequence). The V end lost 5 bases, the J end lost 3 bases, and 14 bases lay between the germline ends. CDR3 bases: TGTGCCAGCAGTCTGACGCCGGGTCGCTACGAGCAGTACTTC. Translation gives CASSLTPGRYEQYF.

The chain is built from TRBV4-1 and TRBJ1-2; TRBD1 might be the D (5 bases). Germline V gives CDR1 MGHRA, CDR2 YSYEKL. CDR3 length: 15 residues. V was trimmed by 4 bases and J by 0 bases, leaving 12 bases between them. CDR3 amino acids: CASSRGHGANYGYTF. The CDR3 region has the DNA TGCGCCAGCAGCCGTGGACACGGAGCTAACTATGGCTACACCTTC.